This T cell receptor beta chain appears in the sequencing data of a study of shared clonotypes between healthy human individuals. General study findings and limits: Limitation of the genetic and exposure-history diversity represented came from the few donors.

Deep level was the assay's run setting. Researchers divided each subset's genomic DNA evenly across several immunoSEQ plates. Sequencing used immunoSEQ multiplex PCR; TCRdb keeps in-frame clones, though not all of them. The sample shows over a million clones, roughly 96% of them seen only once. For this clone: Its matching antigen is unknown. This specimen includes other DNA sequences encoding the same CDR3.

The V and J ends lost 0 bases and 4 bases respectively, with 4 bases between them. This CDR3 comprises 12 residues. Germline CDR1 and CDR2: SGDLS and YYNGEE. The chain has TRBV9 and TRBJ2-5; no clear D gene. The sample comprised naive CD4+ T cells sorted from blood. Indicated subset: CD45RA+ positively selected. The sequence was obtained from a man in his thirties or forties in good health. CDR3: CASSVAGETQYF. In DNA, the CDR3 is TGTGCCAGCAGCGTAGCAGGAGAGACCCAGTACTTC. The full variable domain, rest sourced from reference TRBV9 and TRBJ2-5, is DSGVTQTPKHLITATGQRVTLRCSPRSGDLSVYWYQQSLDQGLQFLIQYYNGEERAKGNILERFSAQQFPDLHSELNLSSLELGDSALYFCASSVAGETQYFGPGTRLLVL.